The 6 T cell receptor beta chains reported below all come from one sample, sequenced in a study of T-cell memory formation after mild COVID-19 (dated by TCRdb to the early 2020s). Libraries were prepared through 5' RACE. TCRdb lists the instrument as Illumina NovaSeq 6000. Starting from the raw public reads, TCRdb applied fastp trimming at Q25, assembled clones with MiXCR and retained in-frame beta chains. Rows are combined by CDR3 protein, so each entry shows the most common genes and DNA. Present in this sample are about 600,000 distinct CDR3 sequences, roughly 22% of which were seen just once. Together, the top ten hold 8.4% of the sample. Material for sequencing was PBMCs or a T cell subset sorted from them (not recorded which). The receptors here all came from an adult woman who had mild COVID-19 (a few samples of this study predate the infection). The sample titles of this study are shuffled in the database, so cell type and time point are left out; the donor was told from shared clones.

The table lists this clonotype with a few counts. The chain uses TRBV27 and TRBJ2-3; D is ambiguous. V gave up 2 bases and J gave up 2 bases, with 5 bases separating them. The length of the CDR3 is 13 residues. Germline CDR1 MNHEY, CDR2 SMNVEV (reference sequence). DNA of the CDR3: TGTGCCAGCAGTTTACTACTCACAGATACGCAGTATTTT. Protein: CASSLLLTDTQYF.

This clonotype has at least ten counts. The chain is built from TRBV20-1 and TRBJ1-1; the D is unclear. Trimming removed 3 bases from V and 7 bases from J, with 12 bases in between. CDR1 and CDR2 from the germline V gene are DFQATT and SNEGSKA (reference sequence). The CDR3 has 12 residues. CDR3 amino acids: CSASGQENEAFF. As DNA, the CDR3 is TGCAGTGCTAGCGGGCAGGAGAATGAAGCTTTCTTT.

The chain joins TRBV24-1 to TRBJ2-3; D perhaps matches TRBD2 (6 bases). CDR3 length: 16 amino acids. The germline CDR1 and CDR2 sequences are KGHDR and SFDVKD. V was shortened by 4 bases and J by 0 bases, with 13 bases between the two germline ends. The CDR3 here is CATSDRTGTSTDTQYF. DNA for the CDR3: TGTGCCACCAGTGACCGGACGGGGACTAGCACAGATACGCAGTATTTT.

CDR3 nucleotide sequence: TGCAGCGTTACCGGGACAAGTAGCTCCTACGAGCAGTACTTC. It codes for CSVTGTSSSYEQYF. This chain connects TRBV29-1 to TRBJ2-7; perhaps TRBD1 as D (6 bases). CDR1 SQVTM and CDR2 ANQGSEA come from the germline V gene. Trimming left V 5 bases short and J 0 bases short, with 14 bases between. CDR3 length: 14 residues.

This clonotype showed up just a few times. The chain employs TRBV6-6 and TRBJ1-3, with TRBD1 as a possible D gene (5 bases). This CDR3 region has 15 residues. Germline lookup yields CDR1 MNHNY and CDR2 SVGAGI (reference sequence). Trimming removed 6 bases from V and 3 bases from J, with 15 bases in between. The CDR3 is CASSVRGEGGNTIYF. In DNA form, the CDR3 reads TGTGCCAGCAGCGTTAGGGGAGAGGGTGGAAACACCATATATTTT.

The chain employs TRBV24-1 and TRBJ2-3; D remains unclear. Trimming stripped 4 bases from V and 0 bases from J, with 10 bases between. Germline V lookup: CDR1 KGHDR, CDR2 SFDVKD. The CDR3 has 15 residues. The CDR3 here is CATSEGGASTDTQYF. CDR3 nucleotides: TGTGCCACCAGTGAAGGCGGAGCTAGCACAGATACGCAGTATTTT.